The rows below give T cell receptor beta chains drawn from one sample of a study of blood T cells in healthy people across ages. TCRdb called the 5' RACE reads again in MiXCR, with one record for every CDR3 protein. This sample has roughly 900,000 distinct CDR3 sequences; about 44% occur once, and the top ten carry around an eighth. Material: blood. The source of these receptors is a man between 25 and 39 years old in good health. CDR3s include the opening cysteine and the closing phenylalanine or tryptophan. The D gene is left open where the match is weak. Size tells how often a clone was seen (once, few, many) or the class of an expanded clone, and some rows leave it out.

TRBJ1-1 | TRBD1 | . | TRBV27 | CASSLSIGAAGGENTEAFF | TGTGCCAGCAGTTTATCGATAGGGGCGGCAGGGGGGGAGAACACTGAAGCTTTCTTT
TRBJ1-4 | . | . | TRBV7-6 | CASSQGRGKNEKLFF | TGTGCCAGCAGCCAGGGCCGGGGGAAGAATGAAAAACTGTTTTTT
TRBJ2-2 | . | few | TRBV6-4 | CASSRSTDTGELFF | TGTGCCAGCAGTCGTTCCACGGACACCGGGGAGCTGTTTTTT
TRBJ1-1 | . | . | TRBV29-1 | CSVVKGGNTEAFF | TGCAGCGTTGTAAAGGGGGGGAACACTGAAGCTTTCTTT
TRBJ2-1 | . | . | TRBV5-5 | CASSSQRAQAHEQFF | TGTGCCAGCAGCTCGCAGCGGGCCCAGGCCCATGAGCAGTTCTTC
TRBJ1-2 | . | few | TRBV4-2 | CASSQDRDNYGYTF | TGTGCCAGCAGCCAAGATAGGGATAACTATGGCTACACCTTC
TRBJ2-2 | . | . | TRBV12-3/TRBV12-4 | CASRYLDRTGELFF | TGTGCCAGCAGGTATTTAGACAGGACCGGGGAGCTGTTTTTT
TRBJ2-1 | TRBD2 | . | TRBV20-1 | CSARVLSGGLNEQFF | TGCAGTGCTAGAGTCCTAAGCGGGGGCCTCAATGAGCAGTTCTTC
TRBJ2-3 | TRBD1 | . | TRBV10-3 | CATWDSPSTDTQYF | TGTGCCACCTGGGACAGTCCTAGCACAGATACGCAGTATTTT
TRBJ1-2 | . | few | TRBV6-2/TRBV6-3 | CASSPFELNYGYTF | TGTGCCAGCAGTCCCTTCGAACTCAACTATGGCTACACCTTC
TRBJ1-2 | . | . | TRBV7-2 | CASSLPGGTYGYTF | TGTGCCAGCAGCTTACCGGGCGGCACTTATGGCTACACCTTC
TRBJ1-2 | . | . | TRBV21-1 | CASSKAGSTVSGYTF | TGTGCCAGCAGCAAAGCTGGGTCGACAGTGAGTGGCTACACCTTC
TRBJ2-7 | TRBD1 | few | TRBV7-9 | CASSSQGQANSYEQYF | TGTGCCAGCAGCTCCCAGGGACAGGCGAATTCCTACGAGCAGTACTTC
TRBJ1-6 | TRBD1 | . | TRBV3-1 | CASSHGSGTGNSPLHF | TGTGCCAGCAGCCATGGATCCGGGACAGGGAATTCACCCCTCCACTTT
TRBJ2-2 | . | many | TRBV5-6 | CASSLGWGSTPTGELFF | TGTGCCAGCAGCTTGGGTTGGGGGTCAACACCCACCGGGGAGCTGTTTTTT
TRBJ2-7 | TRBD1 | . | TRBV20-1 | CSASRQGASYEQYF | TGCAGTGCTAGCAGGCAGGGGGCCTCATACGAGCAGTACTTC